The 5 T cell receptor beta chains presented below share a single source sample, sequenced in a study of molecular identifiers for immune sequencing clone quantification. In TCRdb, the PCR reads were re-called with MiXCR into one record per CDR3 protein. Of hundreds of thousands of distinct CDR3 sequences listed, over 25% were seen once; the top ten hold about 0.73%. Sequenced sample: naive CD8+ T cells from blood, with Jurkat cell RNA spiked in. Described subset: FACS-sorted CD8+CD4-CCR7+CD45RA+ naive T cells. Every receptor here comes from a human donor in good health. Some libraries in this study had Jurkat cell RNA spiked in.

This clonotype was seen once. This clone may be a read error of a much larger clone one base away. V is TRBV6-6 and J is TRBJ1-1; possible D gene TRBD1, 6 bases. V lost 7 bases and J lost 5, with 14 bases in between. This CDR3 comprises 13 residues. Germline V gives CDR1 MNHNY, CDR2 SVGAGI (reference sequence). CDR3 sequence (DNA): TGTGCCAGCACCCTCGTCAGGGGTACTGAAGCTTTCTTT. Translated: CASTLVRGTEAFF.

Many counts were recorded for this clonotype. The chain is built from TRBV23-1 and TRBJ1-5, with D unclear. TRBV23-1 qualifies as an ORF whose function is uncertain. With 0 bases removed from V and 0 bases from J, the gap between germline ends came to 30 bases. The CDR3 loop spans 23 amino acids. CDR3 bases: TGCGCCAGCAGTCAATCCCCGGTTGACCCAGGCTCCCATAAGGTTGATAGCAATCAGCCCCAGCATTTT. Protein sequence: CASSQSPVDPGSHKVDSNQPQHF.

Concerning this clonotype itself: A much more abundant neighbour one base away suggests this may be a read error. V usage is TRBV20-1 and J usage is TRBJ2-7; TRBD1 matches 7 bases. V trimming: 6 bases; J trimming: 6 bases; junction bases outside the gene matches: 17. The germline V gene encodes CDR1 DFQATT and CDR2 SNEGSKA (reference sequence). The CDR3 sequence is 15 residues long. Here the CDR3 DNA reads TGCAGTGCATCCGGGGAAAGGGGACAGAGTGGCGAGCAGTACTTC. Residues: CSASGERGQSGEQYF.

As regards this clonotype: A much larger clone differs from this one at a single base, so this may be a read error. The chain joins TRBV6-5 to TRBJ2-6, with TRBD1 matching 7 bases. Per germline, CDR1 MNHEY and CDR2 SVGAGI. The CDR3 loop spans 23 amino acids. The CDR3 sequence is CASSYFSGITDRDLLSGANVPTF. The DNA for the CDR3 is TGTGCCAGCAGTTACTTCTCGGGGATCACCGACAGGGATTTATTGAGTGGGGCCAACGTCCCGACTTTC.

The J gene is TRBJ2-7, the V gene TRBV7-6; 8 nucleotides align to TRBD2. In germline, CDR1 is SGHVS, CDR2 FNYEAQ. Germline trimming cut 3 bases from V and 7 bases from J; bases unmatched to any gene: 11. The CDR3 covers 15 residues. CDR3 nucleotides: TGTGCCAGCAGCTTTTTGGGTGGGTCGGGGGGGGAGCAGTACTTC. Its protein is CASSFLGGSGGEQYF.